A single sample is the source of the 11 T cell receptor beta chains below, sequenced in a study of regulatory T cells in long-lasting Graves disease. Time point denoted: persistent/refractory GD, antithyroid drugs over 5 years with positive TRAb. Following extraction of RNA from PBMCs, that RNA was used to make the TCR library. The TCR beta library used iRepertoire HTBI primers with Arm-PCR amplification of CDR3. TCRdb itself ran the multiplex PCR reads through MiXCR, one entry per CDR3 protein. Of hundreds of thousands of distinct CDR3 sequences detected, 30% appear once; the ten largest clones hold roughly 41%. The sequenced sample was peripheral blood mononuclear cells (PBMCs), obtained when the disease was refractory, from a patient treated with antithyroid drugs. The receptors were sampled from a female donor with Graves disease.

This rearrangement joins TRBV11-2 to TRBJ1-6; the D is unclear. Germline assignment: CDR1 SGHAT and CDR2 FQNNGV. Trimming took off 5 bases at V and 10 bases at J, with 18 bases between the two ends. This CDR3 has 15 amino acids. The CDR3 DNA reads TGTGCCAGCAGCCCGCGAGGGAGTGGAGCGTCACCCCTCCACTTT. It specifies CASSPRGSGASPLHF.

The J gene is TRBJ2-2, the V gene TRBV12-3 or TRBV12-4; unclear D gene. CDR3 length: 14 residues. V was shortened by 4 bases and J by 4 bases, with 10 bases between the two germline ends. CDR3 coding DNA: TGTGCCAGCAGTTACGACGGGCGCACCGGGGAGCTGTTTTTT. It codes for CASSYDGRTGELFF.

This clonotype has a count of ten or more. J is TRBJ2-7 and V is TRBV6-9; no clear D. Germline CDR1 reads MNHGY; CDR2 reads SVAAGI. The CDR3 covers 14 residues. V was trimmed by 3 bases and J by 0 bases, leaving 9 bases between them. CDR3 nucleotides: TGTGCCAGCAGTTACGGTGGCAACTCCTACGAGCAGTACTTC. Amino acids: CASSYGGNSYEQYF.

V and J are TRBV7-9 and TRBJ2-7; TRBD1 matches 9 bases. This CDR3 is 16 amino acids long. CDR1 is SEHNR, CDR2 FQNEAQ, per germline (reference sequence). J gave up 1 base and V 3 bases, and 7 bases lay outside the gene matches. Here the CDR3 reads CASSFGTGLISYEQYF. The DNA for the CDR3 is TGTGCCAGCAGCTTCGGGACAGGGCTTATATCCTACGAGCAGTACTTC.

This clonotype was seen only a few times. The chain couples TRBV6-1 to TRBJ1-5; no clear D. The CDR3 covers 14 residues. The germline gives CDR1 MNHNS, CDR2 SASEGT. Trimming shortened V by 8 bases and J by 0 bases, and 11 bases separated the two germline ends. CDR3 nucleotides: TGTGCCAGCTGGCGGGAATATAGCAATCAGCCCCAGCATTTT. Protein: CASWREYSNQPQHF.

Comments on this clonotype: Sequence at one end of the junction differs from germline and may be a read error. The chain uses TRBV19 and TRBJ1-1; D is perhaps TRBD1 (5 bases). In germline, CDR1 is LNHDA, CDR2 SQIVND (reference sequence). CDR3 length: 14 residues. DNA of the CDR3: TGTGCCAGTAGTATAGTCACAGGCTACACTGGAGCTTTCTTT. Translated: CASSIVTGYTGAFF. Drawing the rest from reference TRBV19 and TRBJ1-1, the complete variable domain is DGGITQSPKYLFRKEGQNVTLSCEQNLNHDAMYWYRQDPGQGLRLIYYSQIVNDFQKGDIAEGYSVSREKKESFPLTVTSAQKNPTAFYLCASSIVTGYTGAFFGQGTRLTVV.

The genes are TRBV7-9 and TRBJ1-3; D gene uncertain. Germline V CDR1 and CDR2: SEHNR, FQNEAQ (reference sequence). The CDR3 runs 16 residues. V lost 6 bases, J lost 0 bases, and 15 bases lay in between. CDR3: CASSFAGSSSGNTIYF. DNA of the CDR3: TGTGCCAGCAGTTTCGCCGGGTCGAGCTCTGGAAACACCATATATTTT.

V is TRBV12-3 or TRBV12-4 and J is TRBJ1-5; 7 positions agree with TRBD1. V was pared by 6 bases and J by 2 bases, with 4 bases of the junction left unmatched. The CDR3 has 14 amino acids. CDR3 coding DNA: TGTGCCAGCAGACTTGGGACAGGCAATCAGCCCCAGCATTTT. Amino acids: CASRLGTGNQPQHF.

Comment on this clonotype: Being one base from a much bigger clone, this may be a read error. The chain joins TRBV5-4 to TRBJ1-1, with D hard to call. There are 14 residues in the CDR3. Germline loops: CDR1 SGHNT, CDR2 YYREEE (reference sequence). Trimming removed 4 bases from V and 0 bases from J, with 10 bases in between. The CDR3 DNA reads TGTGCCAGCAGCCCTGCCAGGATGAACACTGAAGCTTTCTTT. Residues: CASSPARMNTEAFF.

This clonotype was picked up many times. The chain carries TRBV12-3 or TRBV12-4 and TRBJ1-2; D perhaps matches TRBD1 (6 bases). CDR3 length equals 13 residues. V was shortened by 6 bases and J by 7 bases, with 15 bases between the two germline ends. As DNA, the CDR3 is TGTGCCAGCAGACCCAGGGACACAGCTGGCTACACCTTC. Its protein product is CASRPRDTAGYTF.

This clonotype was recorded a few times. The chain links TRBV15 to TRBJ2-5, with TRBD1 matching over 8 bases. With 0 bases clipped from V and 5 bases from J, the junction kept 11 bases outside the gene matches. The CDR3 sequence is 17 residues long. Germline loops: CDR1 LNHNV, CDR2 YYDKDF (reference sequence). In DNA form, the CDR3 reads TGTGCCACCAGCAGAGATGCGAACAGGGGGTTAGGTGAGACCCAGTACTTC. Translated: CATSRDANRGLGETQYF.